The source of this TCR beta chain is a study of T cells of healthy individuals. One entry per CDR3 protein, called by TCRdb with MiXCR from the 5' RACE reads. The table has 100,000 or so distinct CDR3 sequences, roughly a sixth seen once. This TCR came from a human donor in good health.

The CDR3 bases are TGCAGTGCAGTGGGGGGTAGTGAGCAGTTCTTC. This sequence encodes CSAVGGSEQFF. V is TRBV20-1 and J is TRBJ2-1; D is possibly TRBD2 (6 bases). CDR1 and CDR2 from the germline V gene are DFQATT and SNEGSKA (reference sequence). The V end was cut by 6 bases, the J end by 9 bases, with 12 bases between. CDR3 length equals 11 residues.